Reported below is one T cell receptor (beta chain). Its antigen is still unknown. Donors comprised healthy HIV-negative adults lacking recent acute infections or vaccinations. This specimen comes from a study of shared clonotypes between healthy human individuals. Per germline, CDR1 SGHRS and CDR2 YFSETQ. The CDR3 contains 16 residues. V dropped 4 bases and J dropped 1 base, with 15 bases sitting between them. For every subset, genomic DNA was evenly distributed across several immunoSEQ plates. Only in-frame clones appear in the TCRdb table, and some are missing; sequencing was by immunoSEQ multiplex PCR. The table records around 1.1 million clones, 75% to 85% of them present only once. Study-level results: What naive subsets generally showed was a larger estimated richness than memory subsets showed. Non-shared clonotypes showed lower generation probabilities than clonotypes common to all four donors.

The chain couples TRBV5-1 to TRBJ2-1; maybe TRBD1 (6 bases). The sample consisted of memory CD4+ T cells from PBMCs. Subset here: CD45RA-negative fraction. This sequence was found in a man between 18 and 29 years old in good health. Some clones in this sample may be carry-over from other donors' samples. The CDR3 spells CASSRMTGLSYNEQFF. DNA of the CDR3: TGCGCCAGCAGCCGAATGACAGGCTTATCCTACAATGAGCAGTTCTTC.